The clone carrying this T cell receptor beta chain was counted only a few times. The CDR3 has 14 residues. The V end was cut by 0 bases, the J end by 2 bases, with 8 bases between. Germline CDR1 is SGHDT and CDR2 is YYEEEE. The entry originates in a study of T cell responses to AZD1222 COVID-19 vaccine. The data were produced by immunoSEQ multiplex PCR, yet TCRdb's version contains in-frame clones alone and is incomplete. Among 110,000 to 150,000 clones listed, around 90% were seen once. This TCR was sampled from an adult who received the AZD1222 COVID-19 vaccine. The sample here was peripheral blood, taken 28 days after the second AZD1222 dose. The chain employs TRBV5-6 and TRBJ1-2; D is ambiguous. The CDR3 bases are TGTGCCAGCAGCTTGGGCCAGCTCAACTATGGCTACACCTTC. Residues: CASSLGQLNYGYTF.